This T cell receptor beta chain originates from a study of T cell responses to AZD1222 COVID-19 vaccine. Overall study: Second-dose recipients at about 4 or about 12 weeks were treated as one pooled group.

Remarks on this clone: The target antigen is unknown.

Here immunoSEQ multiplex PCR was the method, and the copy in TCRdb shows in-frame clones only, minus some. The data hold tens of thousands of clones, with more than 75% observed a single time. CDR1 KGHSH and CDR2 LQKENI come from the germline V gene. The CDR3 is 13 residues long. Trimming cost V 3 bases and J 4 bases, with 8 bases left between them. Study-level results: Recipients of two AZD1222 doses showed rising Spike-specific TCR breadth and depth. Donors, mostly white British, included more females; clonal diversity was possibly underestimated.

This material consisted of peripheral blood, taken on day 0 of AZD1222 vaccination. The chain combines TRBV18 with TRBJ2-3; D call uncertain. The sequence was obtained from an adult in good health. CDR3 nucleotide sequence: TGTGCCAGCTCACCTGGGATGTCAGATACGCAGTATTTT. This encodes CASSPGMSDTQYF.